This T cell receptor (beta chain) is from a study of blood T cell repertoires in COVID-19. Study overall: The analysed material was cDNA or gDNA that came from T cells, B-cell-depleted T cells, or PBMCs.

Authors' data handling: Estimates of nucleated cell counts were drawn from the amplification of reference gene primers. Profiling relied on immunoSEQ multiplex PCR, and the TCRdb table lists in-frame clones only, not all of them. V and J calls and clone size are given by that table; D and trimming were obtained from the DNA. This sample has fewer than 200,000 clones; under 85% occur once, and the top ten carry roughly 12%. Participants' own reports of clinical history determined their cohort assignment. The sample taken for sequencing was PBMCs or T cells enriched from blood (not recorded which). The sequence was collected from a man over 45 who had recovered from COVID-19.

CDR3 bases: TGTGCCAGCAGCCAAGTGAACAGGGGCGAGCAGTACTTC. This codes for CASSQVNRGEQYF. The genes are TRBV14 and TRBJ2-7, with 7 nucleotides matching TRBD1. J lost 6 bases, V lost 1 base, and 3 bases had no gene match. This CDR3 has 13 residues. Germline V gene data show CDR1 as SGHDN and CDR2 as FVKESK. Combining the CDR3 with reference TRBV14 and TRBJ2-7 gives the whole variable domain EAGVTQFPSHSVIEKGQTVTLRCDPISGHDNLYWYRRVMGKEIKFLLHFVKESKQDESGMPNNRFLAERTGGTYSTLKVQPAELEDSGVYFCASSQVNRGEQYFGPGTRLTVT.